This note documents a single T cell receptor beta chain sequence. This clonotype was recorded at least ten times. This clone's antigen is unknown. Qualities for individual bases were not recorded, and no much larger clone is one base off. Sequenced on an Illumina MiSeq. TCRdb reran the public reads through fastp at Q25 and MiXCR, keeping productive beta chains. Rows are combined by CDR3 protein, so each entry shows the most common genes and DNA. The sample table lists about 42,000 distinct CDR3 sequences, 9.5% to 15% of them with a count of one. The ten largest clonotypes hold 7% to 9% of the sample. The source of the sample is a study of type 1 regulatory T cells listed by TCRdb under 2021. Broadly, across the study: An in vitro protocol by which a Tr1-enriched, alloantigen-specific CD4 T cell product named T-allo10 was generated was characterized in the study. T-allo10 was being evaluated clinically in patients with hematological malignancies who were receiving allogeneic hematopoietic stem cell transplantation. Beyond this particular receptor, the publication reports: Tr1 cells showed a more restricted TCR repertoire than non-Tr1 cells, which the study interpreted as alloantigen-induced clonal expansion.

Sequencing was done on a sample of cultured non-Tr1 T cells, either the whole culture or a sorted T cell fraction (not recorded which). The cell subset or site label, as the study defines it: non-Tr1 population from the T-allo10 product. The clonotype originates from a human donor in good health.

CDR3 reads: CASRGAGAGNEQFF. The bases read TGTGCCAGCCGGGGGGCGGGAGCGGGGAATGAGCAGTTCTTC. Here the chain combines TRBV6-5 and TRBJ2-1; TRBD2 is possibly the D segment (7 matching bases). The trim is 8 bases for V and 7 bases for J, with a gap of 18 bases between the germline ends. The CDR3 has 14 amino acids, counting the end cysteine and phenylalanine. Only the CDR3 portion is preserved as DNA: 42 bases, with reading frame beginning at the first base. The germline V gene specifies MNHEY as CDR1 and SVGAGI as CDR2.